The source of this T cell receptor (beta chain) is a study of blood T cell repertoires in COVID-19. Study-wide background: Researchers got acute and convalescent COVID-19 samples from the United States, Italy and Spain. PBMCs, B-cell-depleted T cells, or T cells were the source of the cDNA or gDNA that made up the material.

Seattle cases were enrolled at active infection and followed longitudinally. This CDR3 is 13 amino acids long. Per the germline V gene, CDR1 is SGHRS and CDR2 is YFSETQ. Points on this clone: One junction end disagrees with the germline gene, perhaps due to a read error.

Per the original data handling: Nucleated cell counts were estimated from reference gene primer amplification. Assay: immunoSEQ multiplex PCR; the TCRdb copy retains only in-frame clones and omits some. The D gene and trimming were derived from the DNA, and the V and J assignments and clone size from that table. The sample holds some 400,000 clones, 80% to 90% seen once. This receptor was obtained from an older woman with COVID-19, enrolled during active disease. The chain carries TRBV5-1 and TRBJ1-2; a weak D match, TRBD1 (5 bases). Material: peripheral blood. The CDR3 loop is CASRTDVNYDYTF. The CDR3 nucleotides are TGCGCCAGCAGGACAGATGTTAACTATGACTACACCTTC.